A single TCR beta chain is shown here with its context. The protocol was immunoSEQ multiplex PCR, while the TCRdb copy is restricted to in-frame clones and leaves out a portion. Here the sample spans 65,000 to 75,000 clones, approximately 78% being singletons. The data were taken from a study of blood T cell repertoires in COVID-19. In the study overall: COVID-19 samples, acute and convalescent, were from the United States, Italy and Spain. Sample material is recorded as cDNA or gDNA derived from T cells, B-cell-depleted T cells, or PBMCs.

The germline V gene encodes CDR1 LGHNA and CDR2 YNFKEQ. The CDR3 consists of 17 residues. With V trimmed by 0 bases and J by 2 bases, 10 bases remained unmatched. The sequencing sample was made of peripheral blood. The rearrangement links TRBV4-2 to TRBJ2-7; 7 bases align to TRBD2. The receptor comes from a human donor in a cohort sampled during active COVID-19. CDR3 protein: CASSQDLIGTKPYEQYF. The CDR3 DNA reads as TGTGCCAGCAGCCAAGATCTGATCGGGACTAAACCCTACGAGCAGTACTTC.